This TCR beta chain is from a study of long-term antiretroviral therapy in people with HIV. Study conclusions and caveats: Following ART, diversity rose but still fell short of transplant donor controls. Researchers lacked any data on ART adherence, viral resistance or therapy changes.

Trimming took 3 bases from V and 0 from J, leaving 12 bases between them. This CDR3 has 16 amino acids. Germline V gene lookup returns CDR1 SGHVS and CDR2 FNYEAQ. Assay version v3.0 of immunoSEQ was used, and it was run at survey level. Here immunoSEQ multiplex PCR was the method, and the copy in TCRdb shows in-frame clones only, minus some. The sample includes 9,000 to 13,000 clones, over 75% of them seen just once. A word on this clone: Its specificity is unknown.

This chain links TRBV7-6 with TRBJ2-1; D may be TRBD2 (5 bases). Sequencing used unsorted PBMCs, obtained 1.8 years after starting antiretroviral therapy. This clonotype originated in a man in his forties or fifties with HIV. CDR3 DNA: TGTGCCAGCAGCTTGGGAGCGTCAAGCTCCTACAATGAGCAGTTCTTC. It is translated as CASSLGASSSYNEQFF. Complete variable domain (other parts from reference TRBV7-6 and TRBJ2-1): GAGVSQSPRYKVTKRGQDVALRCDPISGHVSLYWYRQALGQGPEFLTYFNYEAQQDKSGLPNDRFSAERPEGSISTLTIQRTEQRDSAMYRCASSLGASSSYNEQFFGPGTRLTVL.